This record looks at one T cell receptor beta chain sequence and its context. Per the original methods: Amplification from reference gene primers served as the basis for estimated nucleated cell counts. Sequencing was performed with immunoSEQ multiplex PCR; in TCRdb, only in-frame clones are kept and a portion is missing. The DNA was the basis for D and trimming; V, J and clone size are from that table. In the table there are 270,000 or so clones, under 90% of which are singletons. The data were obtained in a study of blood T cell repertoires in COVID-19. Across the whole study: The United States, Italy and Spain supplied acute and convalescent COVID-19 samples. T cells, B-cell-depleted T cells, or PBMCs provided the cDNA or gDNA that served as material.

Looked up from germline, CDR1 is SGHTA and CDR2 is FQGTGA. The CDR3 sequence is 15 residues long. V gave up 5 bases and J gave up 4 bases; unmatched junction bases: 7. The TCR comes from a human donor in a cohort sampled during active COVID-19. Sequenced sample: peripheral blood. This rearrangement joins TRBV7-3 to TRBJ2-1; 8 positions match TRBD2. Here the CDR3 DNA reads TGTGCCAGCAGCGCCGGTCTAGCGGGTTACAATGAGCAGTTCTTC. Protein product: CASSAGLAGYNEQFF.